The 32 T cell receptor beta chains listed next were all sequenced from one sample in a study of CD8+CD57+ T cells in acquired aplastic anemia (dated by TCRdb to 2017 to 2018). Sequencing instrument: Illumina HiSeq 2000. TCR beta VDJ combination and CDR3 sequence profiling used genomic DNA as the template. Clones were called with MiXCR by TCRdb after fastp trimmed the public reads at Q25, and only in-frame beta chains were retained. CDR3 protein duplicates are merged, each entry listing the most common genes and DNA. This sample is represented by some 130,000 distinct CDR3 sequences; around 48% of them were singletons. The ten largest clones represent 2% to 3% of the sample. The material sequenced was sorted CD4+, CD8+, or CD8+CD57+ T cells (not recorded which) from PBMCs. These receptor sequences come from a human donor in good health, serving as a control.

Regarding this clonotype: With a much larger clone just one base away, this may be a read error. The rearrangement joins TRBV12-3 or TRBV12-4 to TRBJ1-3, with D tentatively TRBD1 (5 bases). This CDR3 has 16 residues. The ends were cut back, 1 base at V and 0 bases at J, with 10 bases in the middle. This CDR3 is CASSLGYRFSGNTIYF. For the CDR3, the DNA is TGTGCCAGCAGTTTAGGGTACAGGTTCTCTGGAAACACCATATATTTT.

This clonotype was counted at least ten times. The chain links TRBV20-1 to TRBJ2-3; D may be TRBD1 or TRBD2 (5 bases each). The CDR3 has 14 residues. Deletions cut 0 bases from V and 1 base from J, with 8 bases between. The germline V gene has CDR1 DFQATT and CDR2 SNEGSKA (reference sequence). CDR3 nucleotide sequence: TGCAGTGCTAGAGATCAGGGAGGCACAGATACGCAGTATTTT. Translated, it gives CSARDQGGTDTQYF.

The chain has TRBV9 and TRBJ2-1; possibly TRBD2 for D (6 bases). Between the trimmed V and J ends, which lost 3 bases and 4 bases, there was a span of 14 bases. The germline gives CDR1 SGDLS, CDR2 YYNGEE. The CDR3 has 15 residues. The CDR3: CASSGRVAGYNEQFF. DNA of the CDR3: TGTGCCAGCAGCGGACGGGTCGCGGGGTACAATGAGCAGTTCTTC. Filled out from reference TRBV9 and TRBJ2-1, the complete variable domain reads DSGVTQTPKHLITATGQRVTLRCSPRSGDLSVYWYQQSLDQGLQFLIQYYNGEERAKGNILERFSAQQFPDLHSELNLSSLELGDSALYFCASSGRVAGYNEQFFGPGTRLTVL.

The V call is TRBV2, the J call TRBJ2-7; 16 positions match TRBD2. Trimming removed 6 bases from V and 9 bases from J; junction bases left unmatched: 5. In germline, CDR1 is SNHLY, CDR2 FYNNEI. The CDR3 totals 14 residues. The CDR3 here is CASRGTSGGVAQYF. The DNA of the CDR3 is TGTGCCAGCAGAGGGACTAGCGGGGGGGTGGCGCAGTACTTC.

This clonotype was counted ten times or more. CDR3 protein: CATSRDWAGGGNTIYF. Written as DNA, the CDR3 is TGTGCCACCAGCAGAGATTGGGCAGGAGGTGGAAACACCATATATTTT. The V gene is TRBV15, the J gene TRBJ1-3, with no clear D. The CDR3 runs 16 residues. The germline V gene encodes CDR1 LNHNV and CDR2 YYDKDF (reference sequence). V lost 0 bases and J lost 3, with 12 bases in between. Full variable domain (missing parts from reference TRBV15 and TRBJ1-3): DAMVIQNPRYQVTQFGKPVTLSCSQTLNHNVMYWYQQKSSQAPKLLFHYYDKDFNNEADTPDNFQSRRPNTSFCFLDIRSPGLGDTAMYLCATSRDWAGGGNTIYFGEGSWLTVV.

In regard to this clonotype: The junction departs from germline at one end; a sequencing error may be responsible. V and J are TRBV12-3 or TRBV12-4 and TRBJ2-7; D may be TRBD1 (6 bases). This CDR3 contains 14 residues. CDR3 amino acids: CASSPRTATYGQYF. The DNA for the CDR3 is TGTGCCAGCAGCCCCCGGACAGCCACCTACGGGCAGTACTTC.

The DNA of the CDR3 is TGTGCCAGCAGTTTCCGGACAGGTGCAGCGTATTTT. Its translation: CASSFRTGAAYF. The chain has TRBV12-3 or TRBV12-4 and TRBJ2-3; 7 bases fit TRBD1. The CDR3 sequence is 12 residues long. After removal of 3 bases from V and 14 bases from J, the junction contained 8 bases not matched to a gene.

This sequence joins TRBV10-3 and TRBJ1-4, with unresolved D. The CDR3 spans 14 residues. V lost 5 bases and J lost 7, with 14 bases in between. Germline-derived CDR1 and CDR2 are ENHRY and SYGVKD. Written as DNA, the CDR3 is TGTGCCATCAGTTACGTCGGCAGAAGTGAAAAACTGTTTTTT. Amino acid sequence: CAISYVGRSEKLFF.

J is TRBJ1-3 and V is TRBV29-1, with D possibly being TRBD1 (5 bases). V dropped 5 bases and J dropped 4 bases, with 9 bases sitting between them. The CDR3 extends over 12 amino acids. Germline CDR1 SQVTM, CDR2 ANQGSEA. CDR3 loop: CSVQGDGNTIYF. The CDR3 DNA reads TGCAGCGTTCAGGGTGACGGAAACACCATATATTTT.

A single count supports this clonotype. The chain joins TRBV5-1 to TRBJ1-1; 10 bases are a match to TRBD1. Looked up from germline, CDR1 is SGHRS and CDR2 is YFSETQ. The CDR3 is 15 amino acids. The junction had 2 bases not matched to a gene; V was cut back by 0 bases and J by 3 bases. CDR3 sequence (DNA): TGCGCCAGCAGCTTGGACGGGACAGGGGACACTGAAGCTTTCTTT. As protein: CASSLDGTGDTEAFF.

This clonotype was seen repeatedly, ten times or more. This rearrangement joins TRBV19 to TRBJ1-1; 7 bases agree with TRBD1. V lost 5 bases to trimming and J lost 0 bases; unmatched junction nucleotides: 9. Germline lookup yields CDR1 LNHDA and CDR2 SQIVND (reference sequence). The length of the CDR3 is 16 residues. The CDR3 spells CASSPQTGTLNTEAFF. Here the CDR3 DNA reads TGTGCCAGTAGTCCCCAGACAGGGACACTGAACACTGAAGCTTTCTTT. Filled out from reference TRBV19 and TRBJ1-1, the complete variable domain reads DGGITQSPKYLFRKEGQNVTLSCEQNLNHDAMYWYRQDPGQGLRLIYYSQIVNDFQKGDIAEGYSVSREKKESFPLTVTSAQKNPTAFYLCASSPQTGTLNTEAFFGQGTRLTVV.

This clonotype was seen ten or more times. The rearrangement links TRBV7-6 to TRBJ1-4, with D possibly TRBD1 on 6 matching bases. Per the germline V gene, CDR1 is SGHVS and CDR2 is FNYEAQ. The CDR3 covers 17 residues. Trimming took 4 bases from V and 2 from J, leaving 17 bases between them. The CDR3 bases are TGTGCCAGCAGCTCAACACTTTCAGGGGCGACTAATGAAAAACTGTTTTTT. It is translated as CASSSTLSGATNEKLFF.

The genes are TRBV7-2 and TRBJ1-2; no firm D call. This CDR3 is built from 12 residues. Germline CDR1 SGHTA, CDR2 FQGNSA. V was clipped by 1 base and J by 7 bases, with 7 bases between them. The CDR3 bases are TGTGCCAGCAGCTTAGGTCGTCTTGGCTACACCTTC. It is translated as CASSLGRLGYTF. The whole variable domain, remainder taken from reference TRBV7-2 and TRBJ1-2, is GAGVSQSPSNKVTEKGKDVELRCDPISGHTALYWYRQSLGQGLEFLIYFQGNSAPDKSGLPSDRFSAERTGGSVSTLTIQRTQQEDSAVYLCASSLGRLGYTFGSGTRLTVV.

DNA for the CDR3: TGTGCCACCAGCAGAGGGGGGGACGAGCAGTACTTC. Amino acid sequence: CATSRGGDEQYF. The chain recombines TRBV15 with TRBJ2-7; a possible D gene is TRBD2 (6 bases). Trimming left V 1 base short and J 5 bases short, with 6 bases between. The CDR3 has 12 residues. CDR1 and CDR2 from the germline V gene are LNHNV and YYDKDF (reference sequence).

The rearrangement uses TRBV20-1 and TRBJ2-5; TRBD2 agrees at 9 bases. Germline V lookup: CDR1 DFQATT, CDR2 SNEGSKA (reference sequence). Unmatched junction bases numbered 10, after V lost 4 bases and J lost 4 bases. This CDR3 comprises 15 residues. CDR3 DNA sequence: TGCAGTGCTACCCTCTCTAGCGGGGTTGGAGAGACCCAGTACTTC. Encoded protein: CSATLSSGVGETQYF.

The chain has TRBV29-1 and TRBJ2-5; tentatively, D is TRBD2 (6 bases). In germline, CDR1 is SQVTM, CDR2 ANQGSEA. Trimming left V 5 bases short and J 1 base short, with 17 bases between. The CDR3 totals 15 residues. The CDR3: CSVRDAGQPQETQYF. CDR3 coding DNA: TGCAGCGTTAGGGATGCGGGGCAACCCCAAGAGACCCAGTACTTC.

This clonotype was observed many times. The chain has TRBV4-3 and TRBJ1-5; possibly TRBD1 for D (5 bases). The germline V gene encodes CDR1 LGHNA and CDR2 YSLEER. The CDR3 is 15 amino acids. Trimming took off 0 bases at V and 9 bases at J, with 15 bases between the two ends. The CDR3 loop reads CASSQEYGGGRPQHF. CDR3 nucleotides: TGCGCCAGCAGCCAAGAGTACGGGGGTGGTCGGCCCCAGCATTTT.

As to this clonotype: This CDR3 is missing its conserved last phenylalanine or tryptophan, likely due to a read error. The DNA is omitted, as the CDR3 cannot be located on it reliably, and the CDR3 follows TCRdb's listing. The V call is TRBV10-3, the J call TRBJ1-6. The CDR3 has 8 residues if both end residues are counted. The germline V gene has CDR1 ENHRY and CDR2 SYGVKD. CDR3 amino acids: CASSPGPS.

This clonotype was found a few times. The chain has TRBV6-1 and TRBJ2-5, with TRBD1 matching 8 bases. The CDR3 loop spans 13 amino acids. V shed 7 bases and J 4 bases; nucleotides not matched to a gene: 5. Germline CDR1 reads MNHNS; CDR2 reads SASEGT. CDR3: CASNNRGAETQYF. CDR3 sequence (DNA): TGTGCCAGCAACAACAGGGGGGCAGAGACCCAGTACTTC.

The rearrangement joins TRBV29-1 to TRBJ1-5; TRBD1 aligns across 7 bases. Germline lookup yields CDR1 SQVTM and CDR2 ANQGSEA. This CDR3 is 14 amino acids long. Trimming cost V 8 bases and J 1 base; bases outside gene matches: 8. CDR3 sequence reads: CSPRQGTSNQPQHF. In DNA form, the CDR3 reads TGCAGCCCCCGACAGGGAACGAGCAATCAGCCCCAGCATTTT.

In its sample, this clonotype was seen many times. The V gene is TRBV20-1, the J gene TRBJ1-4, with a tentative D call TRBD1 (5 bases). Germline V gene sequence: CDR1 DFQATT, CDR2 SNEGSKA (reference sequence). V dropped 3 bases and J dropped 7 bases, with 18 bases sitting between them. The CDR3 runs to 15 residues. For the CDR3, the DNA is TGCAGTGCTAGGGGACCGACGGTGGGTGGTGAAAAACTGTTTTTT. Translation gives CSARGPTVGGEKLFF.

V is TRBV5-1 and J is TRBJ1-2; the match to TRBD1 covers 8 bases. This CDR3 is 16 amino acids long. From germline, CDR1 is SGHRS and CDR2 YFSETQ. V was pared by 0 bases and J by 4 bases, with 8 bases of the junction left unmatched. CDR3 sequence reads: CASSLAPGGGGYGYTF. DNA of the CDR3: TGCGCCAGCAGCTTGGCTCCAGGGGGCGGAGGCTATGGCTACACCTTC.

Many counts were recorded for this clonotype. The V gene is TRBV5-1, the J gene TRBJ1-1; D unclear. This CDR3 is built from 15 residues. In germline, CDR1 is SGHRS, CDR2 YFSETQ. V was cut by 3 bases and J by 6 bases, with 18 bases left in between. The DNA for the CDR3 is TGCGCCAGCAGCTCGCTTGGGTGGCTTGCTTCTGAAGCTTTCTTT. Its protein product is CASSSLGWLASEAFF.

There are many counts of this clonotype. The chain has TRBV9 and TRBJ1-2, with D hard to call. CDR1 and CDR2 from the germline V gene are SGDLS and YYNGEE. The length of the CDR3 is 12 residues. V lost 1 base to trimming and J lost 10 bases, with 11 bases between them. CDR3 nucleotides: TGTGCCAGCAGCGTAATTCGGGCCCCCTACACCTTC. Translated, it gives CASSVIRAPYTF.

This clonotype was detected many times. This could be a read error, since a much larger clone is one nucleotide away. V and J are TRBV7-3 and TRBJ2-5; TRBD2 is a possible D gene (6 bases). The CDR3 consists of 13 residues. CDR1 is SGHTA and CDR2 is FQGTGA in the germline V gene. V was cut by 3 bases and J by 9 bases, with 14 bases left in between. CDR3 sequence: CASSFGSGEAQYF. CDR3 coding DNA: TGTGCCAGCAGCTTTGGGTCGGGGGAGGCCCAGTACTTC.

This clonotype was counted between two and nine times. The V and J genes are TRBV19 and TRBJ2-7, with D maybe TRBD2 (5 bases). CDR1 and CDR2 (germline): LNHDA, SQIVND (reference sequence). V was shortened by 6 bases and J by 5 bases, with 17 bases between the two germline ends. The CDR3 sequence is 14 residues long. The CDR3, as DNA: TGTGCCAGTAGCCGGCCGGGGATGGTAGACGAGCAGTACTTC. Translation gives CASSRPGMVDEQYF.

V usage is TRBV7-2 and J usage is TRBJ1-3, with D maybe TRBD1 (5 bases). Germline lookup yields CDR1 SGHTA and CDR2 FQGNSA. This CDR3 region has 12 residues. Trimming shortened V by 5 bases and J by 7 bases, and 9 bases separated the two germline ends. As DNA, the CDR3 is TGTGCCAGCAGCAGGGGCCGTAACACCATATATTTT. It codes for CASSRGRNTIYF.

A few counts support this clonotype. This sequence joins TRBV2 and TRBJ1-5; D may be TRBD1 (6 bases). CDR3 length: 14 amino acids. The V gene lost 3 bases and the J gene lost 4 bases, with 10 bases spanning the gap. CDR1 is SNHLY and CDR2 is FYNNEI in the germline V gene. CDR3 in amino acids: CASSEDSPNQPQHF. In nucleotides, the CDR3 is TGTGCCAGCAGTGAGGACAGCCCAAATCAGCCCCAGCATTTT.

The J gene is TRBJ2-1, the V gene TRBV30; 9 bases fit TRBD2. The CDR3 loop spans 17 amino acids. Trimming removed 0 bases from V and 2 bases from J; junction bases left unmatched: 8. CDR1 GTSNPN and CDR2 SVGIG come from the germline V gene (reference sequence). CDR3 in DNA: TGTGCCTGGAGTGTAGCCAGCGGGGGGTTAACCTACAATGAGCAGTTCTTC. Protein sequence: CAWSVASGGLTYNEQFF.

This clonotype was seen many times. V gene TRBV29-1 combines with J gene TRBJ1-4; D call uncertain. V lost 7 bases and J 4 bases, leaving 16 bases between the germline ends. This CDR3 has 14 residues. Germline V gene data show CDR1 as SQVTM and CDR2 as ANQGSEA. This CDR3 is CSALGTDNNEKLFF. As DNA, the CDR3 is TGCAGCGCCCTCGGTACAGACAATAATGAAAAACTGTTTTTT.

This clonotype showed up many times. J is TRBJ2-3 and V is TRBV24-1, with TRBD2 matching 7 bases. Germline-derived CDR1 and CDR2 are KGHDR and SFDVKD. The CDR3 length is 15 residues. Trimming removed 6 bases from V and 2 bases from J; junction bases left unmatched: 7. The CDR3 protein is CATSRWRGNTDTQYF. The CDR3 nucleotides read TGTGCCACCAGTAGGTGGCGGGGGAACACAGATACGCAGTATTTT.

This chain uses TRBV10-2 with TRBJ1-2; a possible D gene is TRBD1 (5 bases). The V and J ends lost 4 bases and 1 base respectively, with 19 bases between them. The CDR3 sequence is 17 residues long. Germline loops: CDR1 WSHSY, CDR2 SAAADI. The CDR3 DNA reads as TGCGCCAGCAGTGCAGGGTGGCATCGAGGGTTTAACTATGGCTACACCTTC. Protein: CASSAGWHRGFNYGYTF.